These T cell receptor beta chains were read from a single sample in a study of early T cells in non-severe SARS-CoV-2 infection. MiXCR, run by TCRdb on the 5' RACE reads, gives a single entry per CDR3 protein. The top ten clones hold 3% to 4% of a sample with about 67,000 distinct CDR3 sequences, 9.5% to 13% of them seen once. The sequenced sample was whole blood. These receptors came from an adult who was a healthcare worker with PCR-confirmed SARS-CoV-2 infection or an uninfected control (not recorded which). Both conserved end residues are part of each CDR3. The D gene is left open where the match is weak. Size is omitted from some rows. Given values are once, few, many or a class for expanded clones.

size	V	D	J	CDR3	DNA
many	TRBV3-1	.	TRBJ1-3	CASSQESGNARNTIYF	TGTGCCAGCAGCCAAGAATCAGGGAACGCGCGGAACACCATATATTTT
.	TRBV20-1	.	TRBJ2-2	CSASKWGTGELFF	TGCAGTGCTAGCAAGTGGGGCACCGGGGAGCTGTTTTTT
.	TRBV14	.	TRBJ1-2	CASSPTGASGYTF	TGTGCCAGCAGTCCTACGGGGGCATCTGGCTACACCTTC
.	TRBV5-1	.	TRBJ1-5	CASSRDAGNQPQHF	TGCGCCAGCAGCCGGGACGCTGGCAATCAGCCCCAGCATTTT
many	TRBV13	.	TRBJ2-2	CASSLDPGRDTGELFF	TGTGCCAGCAGCTTAGACCCCGGCCGAGACACCGGGGAGCTGTTTTTT
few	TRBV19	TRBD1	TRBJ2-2	CASQQGGAGELFF	TGTGCCAGCCAACAGGGGGGTGCCGGGGAGCTGTTTTTT
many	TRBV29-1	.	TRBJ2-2	CSAQPYGGAGELFF	TGCAGCGCACAGCCGTACGGGGGCGCCGGGGAGCTGTTTTTT
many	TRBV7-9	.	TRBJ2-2	CASNIGDTGELFF	TGTGCCAGCAACATAGGGGACACCGGGGAGCTGTTTTTT
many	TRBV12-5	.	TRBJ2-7	CAPRARTASEQYF	TGTGCTCCCCGGGCGAGGACAGCGAGCGAGCAGTACTTC
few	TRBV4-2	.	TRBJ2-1	CASSQAGGVGYEQFF	TGTGCCAGCAGCCAAGCCGGGGGCGTCGGCTATGAGCAGTTCTTC
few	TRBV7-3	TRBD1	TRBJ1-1	CASSSSGQGISEAFF	TGTGCCAGCAGCTCCTCCGGACAGGGAATTTCTGAAGCTTTCTTT
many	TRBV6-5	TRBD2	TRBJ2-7	CASSTGGPINEQYF	TGTGCCAGCAGTACGGGAGGGCCAATAAACGAGCAGTACTTC
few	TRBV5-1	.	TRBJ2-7	CASSLGVPSYEQYF	TGCGCCAGCAGCCTGGGGGTACCTTCCTACGAGCAGTACTTC
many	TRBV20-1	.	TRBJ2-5	CSANDPDRLQETQYF	TGCAGTGCCAACGATCCGGACAGACTCCAAGAGACCCAGTACTTC
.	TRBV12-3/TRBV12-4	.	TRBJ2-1	CASSLTEVSYNEQFF	TGTGCCAGCAGCCTGACTGAAGTCTCCTACAATGAGCAGTTCTTC
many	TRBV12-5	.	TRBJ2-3	CASGLDSGSTTDTQYF	TGTGCTAGTGGTTTAGATAGCGGCTCTACCACAGATACGCAGTATTTT
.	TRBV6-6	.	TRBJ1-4	CASRGDGATNKKLFF	TGTGCCAGCAGGGGCGACGGTGCAACTAATAAAAAACTGTTTTTT
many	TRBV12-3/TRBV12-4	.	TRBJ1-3	CASRWTVSGNTIYF	TGTGCCAGCAGGTGGACGGTCTCTGGAAACACCATATATTTT
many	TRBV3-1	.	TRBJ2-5	CASSPLPSQETQYF	TGTGCCAGCAGCCCCCTACCATCCCAGGAGACCCAGTACTTC
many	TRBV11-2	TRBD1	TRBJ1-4	CASSSTGGNEKLFF	TGTGCCAGCAGCTCGACAGGGGGCAATGAAAAACTGTTTTTT
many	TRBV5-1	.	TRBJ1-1	CASSSGPVNTEAFF	TGCGCCAGCAGCTCTGGCCCGGTGAACACTGAAGCTTTCTTT
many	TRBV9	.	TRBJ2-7	CASDLGAGEQYF	TGTGCCAGTGACTTAGGAGCGGGCGAGCAGTACTTC
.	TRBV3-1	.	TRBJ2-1	CASSPPWMGRQYNEQFF	TGTGCCAGCAGCCCGCCTTGGATGGGGAGGCAATACAATGAGCAGTTCTTC
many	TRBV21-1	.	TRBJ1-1	CASSCRGRNTEAFF	TGTGCCAGCAGTTGCCGGGGGCGGAACACTGAAGCTTTCTTT
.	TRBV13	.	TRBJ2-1	CASSPPGRNEQFF	TGTGCCAGCAGCCCCCCAGGCAGGAATGAGCAGTTCTTC
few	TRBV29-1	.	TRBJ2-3	CSVGGIADTQYF	TGCAGCGTTGGAGGGATTGCAGATACGCAGTATTTT
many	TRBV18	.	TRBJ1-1	CASSSRQTGVHAEAFF	TGTGCCAGCTCATCGCGACAGACCGGGGTCCACGCTGAAGCTTTCTTT
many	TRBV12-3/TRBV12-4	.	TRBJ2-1	CASSPPPDGSSYNEQFF	TGTGCCAGCAGCCCCCCCCCGGACGGTAGCTCCTACAATGAGCAGTTCTTC
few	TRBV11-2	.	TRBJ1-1	CASSLNRLGSEAFF	TGTGCCAGCAGCTTAAACCGTCTCGGGTCTGAAGCTTTCTTT
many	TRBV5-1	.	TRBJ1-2	CASSLTAAVNYGYTF	TGCGCCAGCAGCTTGACAGCCGCCGTTAACTATGGCTACACCTTC
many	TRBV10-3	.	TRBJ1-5	CAMVRGHSNQPQHF	TGTGCCATGGTAAGGGGCCATAGCAATCAGCCCCAGCATTTT
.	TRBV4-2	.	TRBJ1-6	CASSPAHGPYNSPLHF	TGTGCCAGCAGCCCGGCCCACGGACCCTATAATTCACCCCTCCACTTT
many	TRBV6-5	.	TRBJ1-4	CASSDRRGLFF	TGTGCCAGCAGTGACAGGAGGGGACTGTTTTTT
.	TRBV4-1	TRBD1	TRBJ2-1	CASRRTGATTGEQFF	TGCGCCAGCAGACGCACAGGGGCGACCACCGGTGAGCAGTTCTTC
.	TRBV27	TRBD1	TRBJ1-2	CASSPTGTGPYGYTF	TGTGCCAGCAGTCCCACCGGGACAGGGCCGTATGGCTACACCTTC
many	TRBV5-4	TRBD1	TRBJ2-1	CASSPGQGNYNEQFF	TGTGCCAGCAGCCCAGGACAGGGCAACTACAATGAGCAGTTCTTC
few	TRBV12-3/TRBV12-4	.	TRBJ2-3	CASRRAASTDTQYF	TGTGCCAGCAGGAGGGCAGCTAGCACAGATACGCAGTATTTT
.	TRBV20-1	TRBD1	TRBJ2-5	CSAPTPGQGQTQYF	TGCAGTGCTCCCACACCGGGACAGGGCCAGACCCAGTACTTC
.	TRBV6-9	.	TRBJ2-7	CASPVQYEQYF	TGTGCCAGCCCAGTTCAGTACGAGCAGTACTTC
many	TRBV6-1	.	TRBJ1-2	CASSELQNYGYTF	TGTGCCAGCAGTGAACTACAGAACTATGGCTACACCTTC
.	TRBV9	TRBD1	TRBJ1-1	CASSPGQGAGTEAFF	TGTGCCAGCAGCCCAGGGCAGGGGGCCGGCACTGAAGCTTTCTTT
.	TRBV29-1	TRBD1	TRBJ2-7	CSVFISGTGIKYF	TGCAGCGTCTTTATATCCGGGACAGGGATTAAGTACTTC
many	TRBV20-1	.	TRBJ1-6	CSARPTGGVYNSPLHF	TGCAGTGCTCGCCCGACAGGCGGCGTGTATAATTCACCCCTCCACTTT
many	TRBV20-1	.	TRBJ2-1	CSVPESWALGEQFF	TGCAGTGTACCAGAGAGTTGGGCCCTCGGTGAGCAGTTCTTC
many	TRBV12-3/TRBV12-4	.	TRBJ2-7	CASTSGTAGVQSLRVPYEQYF	TGTGCCAGCACCTCCGGGACAGCGGGCGTCCAATCCCTGCGGGTCCCCTACGAGCAGTACTTC
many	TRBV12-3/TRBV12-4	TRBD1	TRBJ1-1	CASRGTEGTEAFF	TGTGCCAGCAGGGGGACAGAAGGCACTGAAGCTTTCTTT
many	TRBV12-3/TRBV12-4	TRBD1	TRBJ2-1	CASSSPPSGGNYYNEQFF	TGTGCCAGCAGTTCTCCTCCCTCAGGGGGAAACTACTACAATGAGCAGTTCTTC
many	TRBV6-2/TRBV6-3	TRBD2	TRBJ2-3	CASSYSWTSGGSTDTQYF	TGTGCCAGCAGTTACTCTTGGACTAGCGGGGGTAGCACAGATACGCAGTATTTT
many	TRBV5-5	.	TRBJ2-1	CASSGTGFNEQFF	TGTGCCAGCAGCGGTACAGGGTTCAATGAGCAGTTCTTC
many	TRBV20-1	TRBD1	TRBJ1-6	CSARAAGGWGNSPLHF	TGCAGTGCTAGAGCGGCAGGGGGTTGGGGAAATTCACCCCTCCACTTT
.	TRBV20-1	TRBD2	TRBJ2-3	CSAPSTSGSIDTQYF	TGCAGTGCACCTTCGACTAGCGGGAGCATAGATACGCAGTATTTT
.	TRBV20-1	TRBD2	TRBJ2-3	CSATTSGRPDTQYF	TGCAGTGCTACTACTAGCGGGAGACCCGATACGCAGTATTTT
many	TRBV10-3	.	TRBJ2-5	CAISEANSRGGVGETQYF	TGTGCCATCAGTGAGGCCAACTCTAGGGGAGGAGTGGGAGAGACCCAGTACTTC
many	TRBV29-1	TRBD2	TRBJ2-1	CSAVGTSGSNNEQFF	TGCAGCGCCGTCGGGACTAGCGGGAGTAATAATGAGCAGTTCTTC
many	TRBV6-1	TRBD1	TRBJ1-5	CASRTGQNQPQHF	TGTGCCAGTAGGACAGGTCAAAATCAGCCCCAGCATTTT
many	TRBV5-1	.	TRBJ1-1	CASSRTGFAEAFF	TGCGCCAGCAGCCGGACGGGCTTCGCTGAAGCTTTCTTT
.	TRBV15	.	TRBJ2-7	CATEPGPPKRPIYEQYF	TGTGCCACCGAGCCGGGGCCCCCCAAGCGGCCGATCTACGAGCAGTACTTC
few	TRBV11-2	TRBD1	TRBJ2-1	CASSLGQGKNEQFF	TGTGCCAGCAGCCTGGGACAGGGGAAGAATGAGCAGTTCTTC
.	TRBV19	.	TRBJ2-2	CASSIAGELFF	TGTGCCAGTAGTATAGCCGGGGAGCTGTTTTTT
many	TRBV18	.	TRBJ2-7	CASSPGTDRYEQYF	TGTGCCAGCTCACCTGGGACGGACCGGTACGAGCAGTACTTC